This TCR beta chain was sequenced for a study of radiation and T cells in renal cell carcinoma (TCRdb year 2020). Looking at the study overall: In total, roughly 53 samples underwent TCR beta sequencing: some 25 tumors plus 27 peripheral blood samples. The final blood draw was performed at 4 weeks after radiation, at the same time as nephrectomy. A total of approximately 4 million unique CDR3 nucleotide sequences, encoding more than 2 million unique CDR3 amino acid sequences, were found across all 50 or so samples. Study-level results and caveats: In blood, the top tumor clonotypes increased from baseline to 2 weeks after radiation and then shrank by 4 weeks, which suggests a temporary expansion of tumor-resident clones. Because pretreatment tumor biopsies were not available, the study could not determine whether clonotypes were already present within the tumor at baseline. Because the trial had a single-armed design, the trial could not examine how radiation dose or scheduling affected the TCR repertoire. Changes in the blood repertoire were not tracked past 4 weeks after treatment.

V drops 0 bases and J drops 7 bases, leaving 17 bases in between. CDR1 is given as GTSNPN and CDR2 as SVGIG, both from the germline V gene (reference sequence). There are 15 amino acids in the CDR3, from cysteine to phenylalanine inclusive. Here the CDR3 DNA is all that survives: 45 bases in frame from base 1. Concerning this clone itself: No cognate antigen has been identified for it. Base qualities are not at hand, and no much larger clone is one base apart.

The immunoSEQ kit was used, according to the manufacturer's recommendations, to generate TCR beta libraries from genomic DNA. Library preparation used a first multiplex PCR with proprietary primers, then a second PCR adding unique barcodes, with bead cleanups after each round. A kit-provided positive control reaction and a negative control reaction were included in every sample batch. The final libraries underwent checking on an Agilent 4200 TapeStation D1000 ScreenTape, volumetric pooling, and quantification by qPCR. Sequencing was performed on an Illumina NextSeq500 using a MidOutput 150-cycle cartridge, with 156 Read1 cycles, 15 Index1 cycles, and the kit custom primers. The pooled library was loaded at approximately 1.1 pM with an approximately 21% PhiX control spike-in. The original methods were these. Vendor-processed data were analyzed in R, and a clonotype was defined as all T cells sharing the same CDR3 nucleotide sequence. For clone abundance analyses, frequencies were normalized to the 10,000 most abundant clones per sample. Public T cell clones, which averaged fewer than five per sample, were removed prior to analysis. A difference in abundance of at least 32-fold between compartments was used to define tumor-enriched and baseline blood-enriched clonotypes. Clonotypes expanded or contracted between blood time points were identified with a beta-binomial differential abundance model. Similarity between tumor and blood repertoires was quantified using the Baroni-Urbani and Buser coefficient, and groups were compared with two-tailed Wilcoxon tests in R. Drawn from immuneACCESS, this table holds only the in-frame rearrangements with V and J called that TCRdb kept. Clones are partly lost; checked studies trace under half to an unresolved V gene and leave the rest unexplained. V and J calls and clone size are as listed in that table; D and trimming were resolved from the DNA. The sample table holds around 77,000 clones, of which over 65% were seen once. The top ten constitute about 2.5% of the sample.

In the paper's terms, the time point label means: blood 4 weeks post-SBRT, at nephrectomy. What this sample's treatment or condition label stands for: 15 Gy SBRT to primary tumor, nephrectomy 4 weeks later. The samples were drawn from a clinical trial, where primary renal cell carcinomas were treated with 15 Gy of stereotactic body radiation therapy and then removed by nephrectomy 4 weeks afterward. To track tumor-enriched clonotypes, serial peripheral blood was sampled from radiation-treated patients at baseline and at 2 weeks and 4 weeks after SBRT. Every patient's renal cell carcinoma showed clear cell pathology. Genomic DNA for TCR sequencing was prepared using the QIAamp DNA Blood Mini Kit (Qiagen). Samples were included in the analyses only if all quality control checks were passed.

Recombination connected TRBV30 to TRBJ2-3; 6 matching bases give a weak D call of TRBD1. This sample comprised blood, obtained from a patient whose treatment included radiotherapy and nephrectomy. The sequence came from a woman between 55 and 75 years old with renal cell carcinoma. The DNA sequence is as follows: TGTGCCTGGAGTGTTGGGACACTCACAGGGCATACGCAGTATTTT. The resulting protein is CAWSVGTLTGHTQYF.